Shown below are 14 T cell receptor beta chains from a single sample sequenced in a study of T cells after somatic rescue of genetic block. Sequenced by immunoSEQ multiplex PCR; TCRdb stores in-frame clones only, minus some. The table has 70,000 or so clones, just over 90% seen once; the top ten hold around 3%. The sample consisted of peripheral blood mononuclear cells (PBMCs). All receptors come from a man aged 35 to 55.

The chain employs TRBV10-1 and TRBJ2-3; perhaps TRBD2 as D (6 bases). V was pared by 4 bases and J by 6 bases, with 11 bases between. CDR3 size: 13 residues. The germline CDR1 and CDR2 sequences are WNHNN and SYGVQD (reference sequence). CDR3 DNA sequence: TGCGCCAGCAGTGTTGGACGGGGGGATACGCAGTATTTT. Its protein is CASSVGRGDTQYF.

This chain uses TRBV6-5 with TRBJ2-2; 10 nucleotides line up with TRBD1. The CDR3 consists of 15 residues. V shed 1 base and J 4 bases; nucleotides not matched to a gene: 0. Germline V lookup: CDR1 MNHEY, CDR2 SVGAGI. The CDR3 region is CASSYWTGGTGELFF. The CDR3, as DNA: TGTGCCAGCAGTTACTGGACAGGGGGCACCGGGGAGCTGTTTTTT.

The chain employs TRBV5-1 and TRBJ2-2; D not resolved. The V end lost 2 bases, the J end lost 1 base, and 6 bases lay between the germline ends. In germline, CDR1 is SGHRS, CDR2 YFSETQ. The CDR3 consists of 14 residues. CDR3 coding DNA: TGCGCCAGCAGCTTAGGTGTGAACACCGGGGAGCTGTTTTTT. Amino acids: CASSLGVNTGELFF.

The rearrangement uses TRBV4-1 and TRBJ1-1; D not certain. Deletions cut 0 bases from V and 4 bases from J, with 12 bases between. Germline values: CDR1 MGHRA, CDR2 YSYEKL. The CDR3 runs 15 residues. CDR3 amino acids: CASSQEEGRATEAFF. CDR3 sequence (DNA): TGCGCCAGCAGCCAAGAAGAGGGAAGGGCCACTGAAGCTTTCTTT.

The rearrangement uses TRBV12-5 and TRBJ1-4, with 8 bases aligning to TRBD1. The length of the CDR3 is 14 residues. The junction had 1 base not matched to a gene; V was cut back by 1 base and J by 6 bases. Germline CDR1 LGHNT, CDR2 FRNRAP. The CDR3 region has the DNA TGTGCTAGTGGTTTGGGGGGACAGGATGAAAAACTGTTTTTT. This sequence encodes CASGLGGQDEKLFF.

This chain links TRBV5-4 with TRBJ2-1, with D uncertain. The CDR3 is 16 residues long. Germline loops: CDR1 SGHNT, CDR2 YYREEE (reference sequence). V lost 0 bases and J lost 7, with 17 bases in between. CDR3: CASSLAGYDDWNEQFF. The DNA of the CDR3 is TGTGCCAGCAGCTTGGCCGGGTATGACGACTGGAATGAGCAGTTCTTC.

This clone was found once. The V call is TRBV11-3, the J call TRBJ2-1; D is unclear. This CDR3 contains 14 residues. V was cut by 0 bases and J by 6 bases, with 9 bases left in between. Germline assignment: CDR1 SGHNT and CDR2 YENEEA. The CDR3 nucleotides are TGTGCCAGCAGCTTAGATCGATCAGGCAATGAGCAGTTCTTC. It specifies CASSLDRSGNEQFF.

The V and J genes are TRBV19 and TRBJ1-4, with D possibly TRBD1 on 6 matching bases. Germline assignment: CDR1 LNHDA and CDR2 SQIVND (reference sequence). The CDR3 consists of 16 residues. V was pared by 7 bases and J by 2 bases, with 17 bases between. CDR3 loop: CASTTGWGATNEKLFF. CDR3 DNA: TGTGCCAGTACCACGGGGTGGGGGGCCACTAATGAAAAACTGTTTTTT.

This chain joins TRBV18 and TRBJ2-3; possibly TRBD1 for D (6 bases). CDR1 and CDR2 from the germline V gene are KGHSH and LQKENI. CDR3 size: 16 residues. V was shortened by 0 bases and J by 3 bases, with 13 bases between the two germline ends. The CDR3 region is CASSPPKTGGTDTQYF. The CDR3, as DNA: TGTGCCAGCTCACCACCGAAGACAGGCGGAACAGATACGCAGTATTTT.

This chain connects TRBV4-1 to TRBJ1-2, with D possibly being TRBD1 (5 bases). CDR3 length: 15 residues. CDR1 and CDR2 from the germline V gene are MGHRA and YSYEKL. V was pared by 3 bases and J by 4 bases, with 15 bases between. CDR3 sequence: CASSHPDRPVYGYTF. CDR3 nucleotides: TGCGCCAGCAGCCACCCCGACAGACCAGTCTATGGCTACACCTTC.

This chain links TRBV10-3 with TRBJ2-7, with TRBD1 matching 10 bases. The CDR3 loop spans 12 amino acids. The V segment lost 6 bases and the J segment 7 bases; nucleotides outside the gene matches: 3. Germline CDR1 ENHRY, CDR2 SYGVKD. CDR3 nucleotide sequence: TGTGCCATCAGGGGACAGGGGATGGAGCAGTACTTC. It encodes CAIRGQGMEQYF.

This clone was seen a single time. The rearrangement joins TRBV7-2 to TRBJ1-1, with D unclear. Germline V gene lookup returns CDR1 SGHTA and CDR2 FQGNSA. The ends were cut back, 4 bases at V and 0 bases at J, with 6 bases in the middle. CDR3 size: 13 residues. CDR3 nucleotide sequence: TGTGCCAGCAGCTACGGGTTGAACACTGAAGCTTTCTTT. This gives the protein CASSYGLNTEAFF. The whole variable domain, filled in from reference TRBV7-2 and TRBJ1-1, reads GAGVSQSPSNKVTEKGKDVELRCDPISGHTALYWYRQSLGQGLEFLIYFQGNSAPDKSGLPSDRFSAERTGGSVSTLTIQRTQQEDSAVYLCASSYGLNTEAFFGQGTRLTVV.

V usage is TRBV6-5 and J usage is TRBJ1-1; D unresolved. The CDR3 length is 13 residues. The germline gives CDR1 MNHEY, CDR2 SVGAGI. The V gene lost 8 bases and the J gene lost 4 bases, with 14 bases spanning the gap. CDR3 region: CASGRSAGTEAFF. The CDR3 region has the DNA TGTGCCAGCGGTCGTTCCGCGGGCACTGAAGCTTTCTTT.

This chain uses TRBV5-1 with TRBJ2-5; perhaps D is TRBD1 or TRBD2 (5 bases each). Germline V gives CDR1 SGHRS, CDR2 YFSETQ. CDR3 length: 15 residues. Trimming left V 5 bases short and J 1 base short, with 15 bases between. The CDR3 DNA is TGCGCCAGCAGACTCGATGTCGGGGCCCAAGAGACCCAGTACTTC. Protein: CASRLDVGAQETQYF.